This T cell receptor (beta chain) was documented in a study of T cell repertoires in cytomegalovirus infection. About the research overall: Matching HLA type, along with CMV infection, was indicated by public TCR beta signatures.

TCRdb reanalysed the reads using MiXCR and keeps one entry per CDR3 protein. This repertoire shows under 150,000 distinct CDR3 sequences, more than 30% found once; its top ten account for 35% to 50%. Worth noting for this clonotype: The antigen remains unidentified.

The clonotype originates from a human donor in good health (CMV status not recorded). Some clones in this sample may be carry-over from other donors' samples. Sequencing was performed on CD8+ T cells from cultured PBMCs, taken from culture after CMV antigen stimulation.

CDR3 sequence: CASSSVAGGSYEQYF. The CDR3 coding sequence is TGTGCCAGCAGCTCAGTGGCGGGGGGGTCCTACGAGCAGTACTTC. The gene calls are TRBV7-8 and TRBJ2-7; 9 nucleotides match TRBD2. CDR1 SGHVS and CDR2 FQNEAQ come from the germline V gene. This CDR3 region has 15 residues. V shed 4 bases and J 1 base; nucleotides not matched to a gene: 5.